The T cell receptor beta chain under discussion was sequenced for a study of shared clonotypes between healthy human individuals. About the research overall: Each donor contributed plates that comprised three CD4 naive, three CD4 memory, two CD8 naive and one CD8 memory. Study-wide results and limits: The rarefaction results pointed to incomplete sorted-subset sequencing despite large depth.

As regards this clone: What it recognizes is unknown.

Germline lookup yields CDR1 KGHSH and CDR2 LQKENI. V was cut by 6 bases and J by 1 base, with 9 bases left in between. The CDR3 is 14 residues long. DNA at 200 ng, 30,000 or so T cell genomes, went into sorted-subset replicate PCRs. TCRdb's table, derived via immunoSEQ multiplex PCR, lists solely in-frame clones and lacks some. The top ten clones hold approximately 0.37% of a sample with around 2.5 million clones, roughly 93% of them seen once. This TCR derives from a man in his late teens or twenties in good health. Some clones in this sample may be carry-over from other donors' samples. The rearrangement joins TRBV18 to TRBJ1-4; no definite D call. What was sequenced was naive CD4+ T cells from PBMCs. Subset denoted: CD45RA+ positively selected. CDR3 in DNA: TGTGCCAGCTCTAGAGGTTTAACTAATGAAAAACTGTTTTTT. It codes for CASSRGLTNEKLFF.